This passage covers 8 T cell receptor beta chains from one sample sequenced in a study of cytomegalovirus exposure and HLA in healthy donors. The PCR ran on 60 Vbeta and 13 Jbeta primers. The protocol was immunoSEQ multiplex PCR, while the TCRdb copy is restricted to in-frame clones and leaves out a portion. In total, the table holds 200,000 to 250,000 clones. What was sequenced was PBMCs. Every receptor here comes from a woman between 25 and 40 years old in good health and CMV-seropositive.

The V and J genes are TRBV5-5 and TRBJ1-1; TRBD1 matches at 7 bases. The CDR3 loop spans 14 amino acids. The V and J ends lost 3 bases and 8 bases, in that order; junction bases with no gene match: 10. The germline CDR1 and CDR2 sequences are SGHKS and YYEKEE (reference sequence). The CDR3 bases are TGTGCCAGCAGCTCATTACAGGGGCTGGGGGAAGCTTTCTTT. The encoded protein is CASSSLQGLGEAFF. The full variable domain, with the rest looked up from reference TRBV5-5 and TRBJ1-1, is DAGVTQSPTHLIKTRGQQVTLRCSPISGHKSVSWYQQVLGQGPQFIFQYYEKEERGRGNFPDRFSARQFPNYSSELNVNALLLGDSALYLCASSSLQGLGEAFFGQGTRLTVV.

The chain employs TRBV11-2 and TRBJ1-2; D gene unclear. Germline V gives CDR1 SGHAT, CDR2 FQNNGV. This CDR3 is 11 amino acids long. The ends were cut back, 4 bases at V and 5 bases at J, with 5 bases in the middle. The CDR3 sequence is CASSSGYGYTF. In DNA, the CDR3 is TGTGCCAGCAGCTCCGGTTATGGCTACACCTTC.

The CDR3 DNA is TGTGCCAGCAGTCCGGTGGGGCTCAGTGGCTACACCTTC. It codes for CASSPVGLSGYTF. The gene calls are TRBV27 and TRBJ1-2; D possibly corresponds to TRBD1 (5 bases). This CDR3 is built from 13 residues. Trimming removed 5 bases at V and 7 bases at J, with 14 bases between. CDR1 is MNHEY and CDR2 is SMNVEV in the germline V gene (reference sequence).

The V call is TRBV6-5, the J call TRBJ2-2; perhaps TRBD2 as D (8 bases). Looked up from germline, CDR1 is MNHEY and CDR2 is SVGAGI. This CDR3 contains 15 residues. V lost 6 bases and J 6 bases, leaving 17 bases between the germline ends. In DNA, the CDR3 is TGTGCCAGCAGGGTGACTAGCGACAGGGCCGGGGAGCTGTTTTTT. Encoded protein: CASRVTSDRAGELFF.

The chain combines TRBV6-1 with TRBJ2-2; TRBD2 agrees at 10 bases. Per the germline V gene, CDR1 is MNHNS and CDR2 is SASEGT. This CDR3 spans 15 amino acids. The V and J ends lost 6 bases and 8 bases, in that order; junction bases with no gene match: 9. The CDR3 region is CASRSSGGFAGELFF. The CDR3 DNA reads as TGTGCCAGCAGGTCTAGCGGGGGATTTGCGGGGGAGCTGTTTTTT.

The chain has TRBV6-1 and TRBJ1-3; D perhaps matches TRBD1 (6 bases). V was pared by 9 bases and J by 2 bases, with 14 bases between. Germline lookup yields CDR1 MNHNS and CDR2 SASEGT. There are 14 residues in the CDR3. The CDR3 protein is CASNLQGAGNTIYF. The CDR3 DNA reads TGTGCCAGTAACTTACAGGGCGCTGGAAACACCATATATTTT.

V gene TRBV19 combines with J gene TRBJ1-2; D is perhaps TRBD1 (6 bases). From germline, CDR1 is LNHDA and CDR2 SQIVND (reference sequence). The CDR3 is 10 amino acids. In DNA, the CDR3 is TGTGCGTCAGGGGACGATGGCTACACCTTC. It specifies CASGDDGYTF. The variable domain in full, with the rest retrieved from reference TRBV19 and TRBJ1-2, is DGGITQSPKYLFRKEGQNVTLSCEQNLNHDAMYWYRQDPGQGLRLIYYSQIVNDFQKGDIAEGYSVSREKKESFPLTVTSAQKNPTAFYLCASGDDGYTFGSGTRLTVV.

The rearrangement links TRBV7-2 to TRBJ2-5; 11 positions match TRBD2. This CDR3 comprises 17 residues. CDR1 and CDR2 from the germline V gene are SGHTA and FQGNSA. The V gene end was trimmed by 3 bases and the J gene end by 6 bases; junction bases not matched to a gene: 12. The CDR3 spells CASSLVASGRRGQTQYF. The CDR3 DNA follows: TGTGCCAGCAGCTTGGTGGCTAGCGGGAGGAGGGGGCAGACCCAGTACTTC.